Listed below are T cell receptor beta chains from one sample, sequenced in a study of blood T cells in healthy people across ages. MiXCR, run by TCRdb on the 5' RACE reads, gives a single entry per CDR3 protein. The data show 800,000 to 950,000 distinct CDR3 sequences, approximately 49% seen once. The sequencing sample was made of blood. Receptors were obtained from a man between 25 and 39 years old in good health. CDR3s include the opening cysteine and the closing phenylalanine or tryptophan. The order of the fields is D gene, clone size, J gene, V gene, CDR3 DNA, CDR3 protein. The D gene is left open where the match is weak. The size of a clone is reported for some rows only, either as once, few or many, or as a class for expanded clones.

D: .; size: .; J: TRBJ2-5; V: TRBV5-1; DNA: TGCGCCAGCAGCTTGGAACAAGGGACCCAGTACTTC; CDR3: CASSLEQGTQYF
D: TRBD1; size: few; J: TRBJ2-3; V: TRBV6-5; DNA: TGTGCCAGCAGGCCGACAGGGATCACAGATACGCAGTATTTT; CDR3: CASRPTGITDTQYF
D: .; size: .; J: TRBJ2-5; V: TRBV3-1; DNA: TGTGCCAGCAGCCAAGAAACAGTAAGGGGGGAGACCCAGTACTTC; CDR3: CASSQETVRGETQYF
D: .; size: .; J: TRBJ2-7; V: TRBV20-1; DNA: TGCAGTGCCAGGGGAGACGTCTACGAGCAGTACTTC; CDR3: CSARGDVYEQYF
D: TRBD1; size: .; J: TRBJ2-7; V: TRBV7-3; DNA: TGTGCCAGCAGCTCCGGGACAGGGAAGGGCTACGAGCAGTACTTC; CDR3: CASSSGTGKGYEQYF
D: TRBD2; size: .; J: TRBJ2-1; V: TRBV7-9; DNA: TGTGCCAGCAGCTCAATTGGACTAGCGGGGCCCTATAAGCAGTTCTTC; CDR3: CASSSIGLAGPYKQFF
D: TRBD1; size: .; J: TRBJ2-7; V: TRBV5-1; DNA: TGCGCCAGCAGCCCCCTGGGACAGGGTTACGAGCAGTACTTC; CDR3: CASSPLGQGYEQYF
D: .; size: .; J: TRBJ1-5; V: TRBV30; DNA: TGTGCCTGGAGTGTTTTGGGTTATAGCAATCAGCCCCAGCATTTT; CDR3: CAWSVLGYSNQPQHF
D: .; size: .; J: TRBJ2-5; V: TRBV6-2/TRBV6-3; DNA: TGTGCCAGCAGCCTTGACCCCAACGGGGCCTCGGGGAGAGAGACCCAGTACTTC; CDR3: CASSLDPNGASGRETQYF
D: .; size: .; J: TRBJ1-2; V: TRBV27; DNA: TGTGCCAGCAGTTTTGGGGGTATAGGCTATGGCTACACCTTC; CDR3: CASSFGGIGYGYTF
D: TRBD2; size: .; J: TRBJ2-1; V: TRBV7-2; DNA: TGTGCCAGCAGCCCCGCGTCGGGGGGAATCAATGAGCAGTTCTTC; CDR3: CASSPASGGINEQFF
D: .; size: .; J: TRBJ1-5; V: TRBV11-2; DNA: TGTGCCAGCAGCTTAGATCGCCCAGGGGTTAGCAATCAGCCCCAGCATTTT; CDR3: CASSLDRPGVSNQPQHF
D: .; size: .; J: TRBJ2-3; V: TRBV3-1; DNA: TGTGCCAGCAGCCAAGATTGGAGAGATACGCAGTATTTT; CDR3: CASSQDWRDTQYF
D: .; size: .; J: TRBJ1-6; V: TRBV7-8; DNA: TGTGCCAGCAGAGCGACAGGAGGTTCACCCCTCCACTTT; CDR3: CASRATGGSPLHF
D: .; size: .; J: TRBJ1-2; V: TRBV6-4; DNA: TGTGCCAGCTCCCCAGGGGTAGACTATGGCTACACCTTC; CDR3: CASSPGVDYGYTF
D: .; size: .; J: TRBJ2-6; V: TRBV3-1; DNA: TGTGCCAGCAGCCGCGAGGCGGGTCCTGGGGCCAACGTCCTGACTTTC; CDR3: CASSREAGPGANVLTF
D: .; size: .; J: TRBJ2-5; V: TRBV7-9; DNA: TGTGCCAGCAGCTTAGCGGCAGACCAAGAGACCCAGTACTTC; CDR3: CASSLAADQETQYF
D: TRBD2; size: many; J: TRBJ2-7; V: TRBV4-3; DNA: TGCGCCAGCAGCGACGGACTAGCGGTCTCCTACGAGCAGTACTTC; CDR3: CASSDGLAVSYEQYF
D: .; size: .; J: TRBJ1-2; V: TRBV12-3/TRBV12-4; DNA: TGTGCCAGCAGTTTATATGGCGGCGGCTATGGCTACACCTTC; CDR3: CASSLYGGGYGYTF
D: .; size: few; J: TRBJ2-1; V: TRBV7-2; DNA: TGTGCCAGCAGCTTTATTCCCCGAGACAGCGGGCAGTTCTTC; CDR3: CASSFIPRDSGQFF
D: .; size: few; J: TRBJ2-3; V: TRBV7-2; DNA: TGTGCCAGCAGCGTGGTGGGGCCCACAGATACGCAGTATTTT; CDR3: CASSVVGPTDTQYF
D: .; size: .; J: TRBJ1-4; V: TRBV12-3/TRBV12-4; DNA: TGTGCCAGCAGTTTTACTAGGGGGATCCGACCCAATGAAAAACTGTTTTTT; CDR3: CASSFTRGIRPNEKLFF
D: TRBD1; size: .; J: TRBJ2-2; V: TRBV11-2; DNA: TGTGCCAGCAGCGATCGGACAGGGCAGAACACCGGGGAGCTGTTTTTT; CDR3: CASSDRTGQNTGELFF
D: TRBD1; size: few; J: TRBJ2-1; V: TRBV29-1; DNA: TGCAGCGTCGAGACAGGGTCCTACAATGAGCAGTTCTTC; CDR3: CSVETGSYNEQFF
D: .; size: .; J: TRBJ2-2; V: TRBV24-1; DNA: TGTGCCACCAGTGATTTGGGGCAGGACACCGGGGAGCTGTTTTTT; CDR3: CATSDLGQDTGELFF
D: .; size: few; J: TRBJ2-3; V: TRBV12-3/TRBV12-4; DNA: TGTGCCAGCAGTTTCGCCAGAGGGTTCACAGATACGCAGTATTTT; CDR3: CASSFARGFTDTQYF
D: TRBD2; size: .; J: TRBJ2-7; V: TRBV29-1; DNA: TGCAGCGTTGAAGATCTGGCGGGGGGAGGCGAGCAGTACTTC; CDR3: CSVEDLAGGGEQYF
D: .; size: many; J: TRBJ2-3; V: TRBV12-3/TRBV12-4; DNA: TGTGCCAGCAGTGCGGACTCCACAGATACGCAGTATTTT; CDR3: CASSADSTDTQYF
D: .; size: .; J: TRBJ2-7; V: TRBV29-1; DNA: TGCAGCGTCGTCCCTGTTGGGTCCTCCTGCGAGCAGTACTTC; CDR3: CSVVPVGSSCEQYF
D: .; size: .; J: TRBJ2-1; V: TRBV20-1; DNA: TGCAGTGCTAGGGGAGCCAATGAGCAGTTCTTC; CDR3: CSARGANEQFF
D: .; size: .; J: TRBJ2-7; V: TRBV28; DNA: TGTGCCAGCAGTACGCAAGCATGCGAGCAGTACTTC; CDR3: CASSTQACEQYF
D: .; size: .; J: TRBJ1-3; V: TRBV18; DNA: TGTGCCAGCTCCCCTCAGGGAAACACCATATATTTT; CDR3: CASSPQGNTIYF
D: .; size: few; J: TRBJ2-1; V: TRBV4-3; DNA: TGCGCCAGCAGCCAAGATCTGGGCACCTACAATGAGCAGTTCTTC; CDR3: CASSQDLGTYNEQFF
D: .; size: .; J: TRBJ2-3; V: TRBV5-1; DNA: TGCGCCAGCAGCGTTAGAGAGGGAAGTGCAGATACGCAGTATTTT; CDR3: CASSVREGSADTQYF
D: TRBD1; size: once; J: TRBJ1-2; V: TRBV29-1; DNA: TGCAGCGCCCAGCCGGCGGGACAGGCATTCTCTGGCTACACCTTC; CDR3: CSAQPAGQAFSGYTF
D: .; size: .; J: TRBJ2-1; V: TRBV12-3/TRBV12-4; DNA: TGTGCCAGCAGTTTAGGCGGGATAAAGGTTCTTGAGCAGTTCTTC; CDR3: CASSLGGIKVLEQFF
D: .; size: .; J: TRBJ1-4; V: TRBV10-3; DNA: TGTGCCATCAGTAGAGACAGAGAAAAACTGTTTTTT; CDR3: CAISRDREKLFF
D: .; size: .; J: TRBJ2-1; V: TRBV5-1; DNA: TGCGCCAGCACCCTCACGGGTAATGAGCAGTTCTTC; CDR3: CASTLTGNEQFF
D: TRBD1; size: .; J: TRBJ2-7; V: TRBV29-1; DNA: TGCAGCGTGGCTAGGACAGGGCACGAGCAGTACTTC; CDR3: CSVARTGHEQYF
D: .; size: .; J: TRBJ1-2; V: TRBV5-1; DNA: TGCGCCAGCAGCTTGGCAGGGGCCGGGGACTATGGCTACACCTTC; CDR3: CASSLAGAGDYGYTF
D: .; size: .; J: TRBJ2-2; V: TRBV7-7; DNA: TGTGCTAGCAGCTTAAACAGACCGAACACCGGGGAGCTGTTTTTT; CDR3: CASSLNRPNTGELFF
D: .; size: .; J: TRBJ2-5; V: TRBV29-1; DNA: TGCAGCGTCGGGCCGCAGATCGGCCAGTACTTC; CDR3: CSVGPQIGQYF
D: TRBD2; size: .; J: TRBJ2-5; V: TRBV5-1; DNA: TGCGCCAGCAGCTTGATTAGCGGGGAAGAGACCCAGTACTTC; CDR3: CASSLISGEETQYF
D: TRBD1; size: few; J: TRBJ2-1; V: TRBV14; DNA: TGTGCCAGCAGCCCCGGGACAGGGGACTACAATGAGCAGTTCTTC; CDR3: CASSPGTGDYNEQFF
D: TRBD2; size: few; J: TRBJ2-7; V: TRBV12-3/TRBV12-4; DNA: TGTGCCAGCAGTCACCTGACTAGCGGTTCCTACGAGCAGTACTTC; CDR3: CASSHLTSGSYEQYF
D: .; size: .; J: TRBJ2-3; V: TRBV6-1; DNA: TGTGCCAGCAGAAGACTGCACGGTACGCAGTATTTT; CDR3: CASRRLHGTQYF
D: TRBD2; size: .; J: TRBJ2-1; V: TRBV3-1; DNA: TGTGCCAGCAGCCAAAACGGGGGGGGCCCCTACAATGAGCAGTTCTTC; CDR3: CASSQNGGGPYNEQFF
D: .; size: many; J: TRBJ1-6; V: TRBV20-1; DNA: TGCAGTGCTTTGGACAGTATCGATAATTCACCCCTCCACTTT; CDR3: CSALDSIDNSPLHF
D: TRBD1; size: few; J: TRBJ2-5; V: TRBV5-1; DNA: TGCGCCAGCACCTCCGGGACAGGAGTCCAAGAGACCCAGTACTTC; CDR3: CASTSGTGVQETQYF
D: .; size: .; J: TRBJ1-5; V: TRBV9; DNA: TGTGCCAGCAGCGTAGGAGTTGGCGCTCAGCCCCAGCATTTT; CDR3: CASSVGVGAQPQHF
D: .; size: many; J: TRBJ2-5; V: TRBV5-1; DNA: TGCGCCAGCAGCTTGGTCCAGGGACTAGAGACCCAGTACTTC; CDR3: CASSLVQGLETQYF
D: .; size: few; J: TRBJ2-1; V: TRBV18; DNA: TGTGCCAGCTCACCTCCTCCTGAAGGGTACAATGAGCAGTTCTTC; CDR3: CASSPPPEGYNEQFF
D: TRBD1; size: many; J: TRBJ2-3; V: TRBV6-5; DNA: TGTGCCAGCAGTTACTCGGGGACAGGGGCAGATACGCAGTATTTT; CDR3: CASSYSGTGADTQYF
D: .; size: .; J: TRBJ2-1; V: TRBV11-2; DNA: TGTGCCAGCAGCTTAGAGGCCGGACAGAACAATGAGCAGTTCTTC; CDR3: CASSLEAGQNNEQFF
D: .; size: .; J: TRBJ2-3; V: TRBV4-3; DNA: TGCGCCAGCAGCCAAGGAGGGGACACAGATACGCAGTATTTT; CDR3: CASSQGGDTDTQYF